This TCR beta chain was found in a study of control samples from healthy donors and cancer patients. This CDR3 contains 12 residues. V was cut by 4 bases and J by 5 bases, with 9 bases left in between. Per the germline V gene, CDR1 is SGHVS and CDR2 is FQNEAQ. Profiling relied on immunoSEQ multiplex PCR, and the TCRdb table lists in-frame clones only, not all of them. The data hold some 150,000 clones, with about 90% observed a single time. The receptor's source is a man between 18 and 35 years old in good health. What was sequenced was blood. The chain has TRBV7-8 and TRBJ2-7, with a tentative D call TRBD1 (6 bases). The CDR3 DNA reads TGTGCCAGCAGCTACCCAGGGGACGAGCAGTACTTC. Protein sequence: CASSYPGDEQYF.